The sequence of this TCR beta chain was determined in a study of T cell responses to AZD1222 COVID-19 vaccine. Points from the study as a whole: Donors were largely white British and mainly female; clonal diversity was possibly underestimated.

A note on this clone: Its antigen is not known.

Profiled with immunoSEQ multiplex PCR; TCRdb holds only in-frame clones, not every one. The table records about 120,000 clones, approximately 90% of them present only once. Trimming left V 4 bases short and J 0 bases short, with 14 bases between. CDR3 size: 16 residues. From germline, CDR1 is SGHRS and CDR2 YFSETQ. The receptor's source is an adult who received the AZD1222 COVID-19 vaccine. Sequencing used peripheral blood, obtained 28 days after the second AZD1222 dose. V and J are TRBV5-1 and TRBJ1-3; tentative D call: TRBD1 (5 bases). CDR3 sequence (DNA): TGCGCCAGCAGCCCGGGACTCTTGGTCTCTGGAAACACCATATATTTT. Translated: CASSPGLLVSGNTIYF.